A single sample is the source of the 2 T cell receptor beta chains below, sequenced in a study of T-cell memory formation after mild COVID-19 (dated by TCRdb to about 2021). Libraries were prepared through 5' RACE. The sequencer was an Illumina NovaSeq 6000. The public reads were quality trimmed at Q25 with fastp and then assembled into clones with MiXCR by TCRdb, keeping productive beta chains. Identical CDR3 protein sequences are pooled into one entry, listed with their most common genes and DNA. A total of 200,000 to 250,000 distinct CDR3 sequences appear in this sample, approximately 9% of them only once. The ten biggest clones cover under 25% of the sample. Sequencing was performed on PBMCs or a T cell subset sorted from them (not recorded which). The receptors here all came from a man aged 18 to 30 who had mild COVID-19 (a few samples of this study predate the infection). The sample titles of this study are shuffled in the database, so cell type and time point are left out; the donor was told from shared clones.

This clonotype was counted only a few times. The chain is built from TRBV6-5 and TRBJ1-6, with TRBD1 as a possible D gene (5 bases). There are 15 residues in the CDR3. Germline V gene lookup returns CDR1 MNHEY and CDR2 SVGAGI. V dropped 2 bases and J dropped 6 bases, with 11 bases sitting between them. The CDR3 region is CASSYRGGVNSPLHF. CDR3 bases: TGTGCCAGCAGTTACCGGGGGGGGGTTAATTCACCCCTCCACTTT.

The chain carries TRBV10-3 and TRBJ1-2; 7 nucleotides align to TRBD1. Germline CDR1 is ENHRY and CDR2 is SYGVKD. This CDR3 has 13 residues. The V gene end was trimmed by 10 bases and the J gene end by 8 bases; junction bases not matched to a gene: 13. The CDR3 loop reads CATHRGAGSGYTF. The DNA for the CDR3 is TGTGCCACTCACAGGGGTGCAGGGTCCGGCTACACCTTC.